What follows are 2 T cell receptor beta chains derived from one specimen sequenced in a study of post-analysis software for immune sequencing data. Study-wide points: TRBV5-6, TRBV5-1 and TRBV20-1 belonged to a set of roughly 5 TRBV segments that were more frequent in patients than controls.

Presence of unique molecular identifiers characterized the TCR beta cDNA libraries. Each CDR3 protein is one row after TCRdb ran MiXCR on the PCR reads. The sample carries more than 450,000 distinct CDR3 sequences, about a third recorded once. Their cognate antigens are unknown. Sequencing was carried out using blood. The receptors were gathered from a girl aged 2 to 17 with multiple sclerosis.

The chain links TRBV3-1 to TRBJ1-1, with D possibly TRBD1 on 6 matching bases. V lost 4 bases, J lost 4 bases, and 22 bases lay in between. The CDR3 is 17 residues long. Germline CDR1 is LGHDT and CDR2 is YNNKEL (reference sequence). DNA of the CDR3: TGTGCCAGCAGCCCCCCTGGGACAACTCTAAGGGGCACTGAAGCTTTCTTT. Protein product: CASSPPGTTLRGTEAFF.

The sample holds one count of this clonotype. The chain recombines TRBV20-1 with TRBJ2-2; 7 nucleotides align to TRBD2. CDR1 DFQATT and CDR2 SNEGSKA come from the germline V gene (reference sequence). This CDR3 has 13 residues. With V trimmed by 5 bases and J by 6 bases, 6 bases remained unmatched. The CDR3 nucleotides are TGCAGTGCTTCGTTCGCGGGGGCCGGGGAGCTGTTTTTT. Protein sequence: CSASFAGAGELFF.